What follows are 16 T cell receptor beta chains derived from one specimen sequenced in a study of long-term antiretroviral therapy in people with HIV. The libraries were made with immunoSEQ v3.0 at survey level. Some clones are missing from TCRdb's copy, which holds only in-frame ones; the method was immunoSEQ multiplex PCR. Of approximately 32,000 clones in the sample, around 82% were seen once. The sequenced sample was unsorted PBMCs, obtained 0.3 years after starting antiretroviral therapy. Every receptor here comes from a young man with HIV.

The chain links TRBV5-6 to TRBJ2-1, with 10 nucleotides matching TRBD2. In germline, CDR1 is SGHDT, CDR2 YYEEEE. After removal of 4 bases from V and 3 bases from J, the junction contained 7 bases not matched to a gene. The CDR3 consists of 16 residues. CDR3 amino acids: CASSASGGTFYNEQFF. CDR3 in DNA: TGTGCCAGCAGCGCTAGCGGGGGAACGTTCTACAATGAGCAGTTCTTC.

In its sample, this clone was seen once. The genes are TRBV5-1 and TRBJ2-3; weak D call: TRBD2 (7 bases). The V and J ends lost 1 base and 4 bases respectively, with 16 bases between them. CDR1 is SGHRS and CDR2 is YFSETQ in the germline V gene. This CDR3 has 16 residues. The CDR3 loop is CASSLNGGGPPDTQYF. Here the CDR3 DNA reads TGCGCCAGCAGCTTGAATGGGGGGGGGCCCCCAGATACGCAGTATTTT.

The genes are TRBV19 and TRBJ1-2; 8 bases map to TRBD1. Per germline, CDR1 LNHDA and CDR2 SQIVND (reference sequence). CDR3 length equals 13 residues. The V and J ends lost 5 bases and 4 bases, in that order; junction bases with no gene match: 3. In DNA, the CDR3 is TGTGCCAGTAGTCAGGGACAGGCCTATGGCTACACCTTC. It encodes CASSQGQAYGYTF.

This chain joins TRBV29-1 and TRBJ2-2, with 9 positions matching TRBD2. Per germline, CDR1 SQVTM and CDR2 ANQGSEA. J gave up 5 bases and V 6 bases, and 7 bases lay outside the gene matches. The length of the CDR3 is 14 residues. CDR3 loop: CSVPAGGRTGELFF. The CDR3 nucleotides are TGCAGCGTCCCAGCGGGAGGTCGAACCGGGGAGCTGTTTTTT.

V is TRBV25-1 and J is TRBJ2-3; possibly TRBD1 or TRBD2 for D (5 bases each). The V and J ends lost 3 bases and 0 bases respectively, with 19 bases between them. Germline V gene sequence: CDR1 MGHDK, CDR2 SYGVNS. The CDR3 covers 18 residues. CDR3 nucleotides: TGTGCCAGCAGTGAGACTGAGCCGGGGCCTACTAGCACAGATACGCAGTATTTT. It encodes CASSETEPGPTSTDTQYF. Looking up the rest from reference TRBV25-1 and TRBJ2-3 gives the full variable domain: EADIYQTPRYLVIGTGKKITLECSQTMGHDKMYWYQQDPGMELHLIHYSYGVNSTEKGDLSSESTVSRIRTEHFPLTLESARPSHTSQYLCASSETEPGPTSTDTQYFGPGTRLTVL.

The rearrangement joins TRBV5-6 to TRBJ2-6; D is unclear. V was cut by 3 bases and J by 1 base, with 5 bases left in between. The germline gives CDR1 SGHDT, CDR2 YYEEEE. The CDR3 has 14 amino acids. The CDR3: CASSSISGANVLTF. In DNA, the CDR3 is TGTGCCAGCAGCTCGATTTCTGGGGCCAACGTCCTGACTTTC.

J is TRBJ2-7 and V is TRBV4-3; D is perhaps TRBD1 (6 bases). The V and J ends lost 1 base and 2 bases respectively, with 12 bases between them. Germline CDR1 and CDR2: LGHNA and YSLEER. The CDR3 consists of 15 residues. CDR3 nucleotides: TGCGCCAGCAGCCAAGGGAGTGGGGGCCCCTACGAGCAGTACTTC. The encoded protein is CASSQGSGGPYEQYF.

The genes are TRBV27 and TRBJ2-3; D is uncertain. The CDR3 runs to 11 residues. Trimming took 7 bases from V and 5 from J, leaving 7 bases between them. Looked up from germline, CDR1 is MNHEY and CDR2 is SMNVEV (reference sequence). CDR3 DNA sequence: TGTGCCAGCACTACGCAAGATACGCAGTATTTT. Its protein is CASTTQDTQYF.

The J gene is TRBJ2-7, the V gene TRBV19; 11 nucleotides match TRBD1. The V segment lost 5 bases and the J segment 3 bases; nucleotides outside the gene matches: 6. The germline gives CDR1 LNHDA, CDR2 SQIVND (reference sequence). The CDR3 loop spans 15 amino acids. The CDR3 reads CASSVRTGGVYEQYF. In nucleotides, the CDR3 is TGTGCCAGTAGTGTCAGGACAGGGGGCGTCTACGAGCAGTACTTC.

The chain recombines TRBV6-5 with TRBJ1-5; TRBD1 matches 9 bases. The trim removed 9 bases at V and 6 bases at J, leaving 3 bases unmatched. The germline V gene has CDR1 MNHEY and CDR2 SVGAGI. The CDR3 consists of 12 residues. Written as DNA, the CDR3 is TGTGCCAGTGGGACAGGGCGTCAGCCCCAGCATTTT. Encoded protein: CASGTGRQPQHF.

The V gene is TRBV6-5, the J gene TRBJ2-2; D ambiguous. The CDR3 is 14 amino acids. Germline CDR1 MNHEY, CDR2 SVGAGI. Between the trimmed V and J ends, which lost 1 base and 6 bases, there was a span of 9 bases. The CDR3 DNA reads TGTGCCAGCAGTTACTATCCGACCCCCGGGGAGCTGTTTTTT. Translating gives CASSYYPTPGELFF.

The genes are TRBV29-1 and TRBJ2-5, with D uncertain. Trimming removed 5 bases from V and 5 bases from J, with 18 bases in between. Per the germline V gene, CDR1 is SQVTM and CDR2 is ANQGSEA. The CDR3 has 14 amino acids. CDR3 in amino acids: CSVTIDALSETQYF. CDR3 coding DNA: TGCAGCGTTACCATCGACGCTCTCTCGGAGACCCAGTACTTC.

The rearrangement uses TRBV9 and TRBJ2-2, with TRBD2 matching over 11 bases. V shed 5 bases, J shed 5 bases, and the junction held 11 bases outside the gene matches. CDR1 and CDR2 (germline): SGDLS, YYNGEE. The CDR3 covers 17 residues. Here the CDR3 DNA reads TGTGCCAGCAGTCCGCTAGCGGGAGGCGCTATGACCGGGGAGCTGTTTTTT. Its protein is CASSPLAGGAMTGELFF.

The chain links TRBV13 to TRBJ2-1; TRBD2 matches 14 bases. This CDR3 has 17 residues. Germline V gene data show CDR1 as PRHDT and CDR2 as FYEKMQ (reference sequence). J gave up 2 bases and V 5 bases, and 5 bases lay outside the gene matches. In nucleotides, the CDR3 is TGTGCCAGCAGCGGGACTAGCGGGGGAAAAGCCTACAATGAGCAGTTCTTC. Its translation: CASSGTSGGKAYNEQFF.

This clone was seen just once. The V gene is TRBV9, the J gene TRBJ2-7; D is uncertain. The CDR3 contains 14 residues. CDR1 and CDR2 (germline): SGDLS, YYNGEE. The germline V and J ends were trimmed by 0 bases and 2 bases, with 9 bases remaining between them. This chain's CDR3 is CASSVAGQAYEQYF. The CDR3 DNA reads TGTGCCAGCAGCGTAGCTGGCCAGGCCTACGAGCAGTACTTC. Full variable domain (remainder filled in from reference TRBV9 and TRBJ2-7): DSGVTQTPKHLITATGQRVTLRCSPRSGDLSVYWYQQSLDQGLQFLIQYYNGEERAKGNILERFSAQQFPDLHSELNLSSLELGDSALYFCASSVAGQAYEQYFGPGTRLTVT.

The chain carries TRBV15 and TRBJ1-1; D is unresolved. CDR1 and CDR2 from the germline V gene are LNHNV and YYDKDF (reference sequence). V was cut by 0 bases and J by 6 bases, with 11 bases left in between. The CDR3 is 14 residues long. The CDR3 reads CATSRDRGSPEAFF. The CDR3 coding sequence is TGTGCCACCAGCAGAGATCGAGGGTCCCCTGAAGCTTTCTTT.